This entry describes one T cell receptor beta chain. This sample stems from a study of T cell changes during pregnancy in multiple sclerosis. Assay: immunoSEQ multiplex PCR; the TCRdb copy retains only in-frame clones and omits some. The top ten clones hold under 0.45% of a sample with over 50,000 clones, 75% to 90% of them seen once. V was clipped by 4 bases and J by 5 bases, with 17 bases between them. Germline V gene sequence: CDR1 LNHDA, CDR2 SQIVND (reference sequence). This CDR3 region has 15 residues. Sample: CD4+ T cells from peripheral blood mononuclear cells, taken in the third trimester of pregnancy. This receptor was taken from a female donor with multiple sclerosis, enrolled in a pregnancy study. J is TRBJ1-2 and V is TRBV19, with D maybe TRBD1 (5 bases). The CDR3 is CASSTLSRETYGYTF. As DNA, the CDR3 is TGTGCCAGTAGTACCCTCTCCAGGGAAACGTATGGCTACACCTTC.